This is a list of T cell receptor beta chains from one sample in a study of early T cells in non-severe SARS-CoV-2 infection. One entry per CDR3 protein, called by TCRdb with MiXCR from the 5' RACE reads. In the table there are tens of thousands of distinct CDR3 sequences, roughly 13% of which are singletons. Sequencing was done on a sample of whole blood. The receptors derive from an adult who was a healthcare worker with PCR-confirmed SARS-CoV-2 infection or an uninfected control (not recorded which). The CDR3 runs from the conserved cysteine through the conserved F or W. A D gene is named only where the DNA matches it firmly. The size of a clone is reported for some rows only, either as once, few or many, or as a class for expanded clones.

CDR3 DNA: TGTGCCAGCAGTCTGCGGAGCACAGATACGCAGTATTTT; CDR3 protein: CASSLRSTDTQYF; D gene: NA; J gene: TRBJ2-3; V gene: TRBV12-3/TRBV12-4; clone size: many
CDR3 DNA: TGTGCCAGCAGCCTGCGGGGGACCTACAATGAGCAGTTCTTC; CDR3 protein: CASSLRGTYNEQFF; D gene: TRBD2; J gene: TRBJ2-1; V gene: TRBV3-1; clone size: NA
CDR3 DNA: TGTGCCAGCAGGACCGCAACCTACAATGAGCAGTTCTTC; CDR3 protein: CASRTATYNEQFF; D gene: NA; J gene: TRBJ2-1; V gene: TRBV6-5; clone size: NA
CDR3 DNA: TGTGCCAGCAGCGCCCCTTTGAAGGGACAGGGAGTCGGGGAGCTGTTTTTT; CDR3 protein: CASSAPLKGQGVGELFF; D gene: TRBD1; J gene: TRBJ2-2; V gene: TRBV9; clone size: many
CDR3 DNA: TGTGCCAGTAGATTGGCAGGGGGCGATCGGTATGGCTACACCTTC; CDR3 protein: CASRLAGGDRYGYTF; D gene: TRBD1; J gene: TRBJ1-2; V gene: TRBV19; clone size: many
CDR3 DNA: TGTGCCAGCAGCCAAGAAGCGTTGACAGGGGCAGATACGCAGTATTTT; CDR3 protein: CASSQEALTGADTQYF; D gene: TRBD1; J gene: TRBJ2-3; V gene: TRBV3-1; clone size: many
CDR3 DNA: TGTGCCGCTCGGACAGGGGGGGCTGAAAAACTGTTTTTT; CDR3 protein: CAARTGGAEKLFF; D gene: TRBD1; J gene: TRBJ1-4; V gene: TRBV25-1; clone size: many
CDR3 DNA: TGTGCCAGCAGCCAAGTACAGGGGTTTACCTACGAGCAGTACTTC; CDR3 protein: CASSQVQGFTYEQYF; D gene: TRBD1; J gene: TRBJ2-7; V gene: TRBV3-1; clone size: many
CDR3 DNA: TGCGCCAGCAGCTTGTCCCCAACTAGCGGGGGGGGACAAGAGACCCAGTACTTC; CDR3 protein: CASSLSPTSGGGQETQYF; D gene: TRBD2; J gene: TRBJ2-5; V gene: TRBV5-1; clone size: many
CDR3 DNA: TGCGCCAGCAGCCAAGATCCGGACAGGATGAACACCGGGGAGCTGTTTTTT; CDR3 protein: CASSQDPDRMNTGELFF; D gene: TRBD1; J gene: TRBJ2-2; V gene: TRBV4-3; clone size: many
CDR3 DNA: TGCGCCAGCAGCGCAGGGACAGAGGTTTTGGGCTACACCTTC; CDR3 protein: CASSAGTEVLGYTF; D gene: TRBD1; J gene: TRBJ1-2; V gene: TRBV5-1; clone size: few
CDR3 DNA: TGTGCCAGCAGCTTAGATGGGACATTAAACACCGGGGAGCTGTTTTTT; CDR3 protein: CASSLDGTLNTGELFF; D gene: NA; J gene: TRBJ2-2; V gene: TRBV7-6; clone size: many
CDR3 DNA: TGTGCCAGCAGCCTTCCCTCCCGTGGGCCGATTGTCTACGAGCAGTACTTC; CDR3 protein: CASSLPSRGPIVYEQYF; D gene: NA; J gene: TRBJ2-7; V gene: TRBV2; clone size: few
CDR3 DNA: TGTGCCAGTAGTGTTGAGGGACTAGATTGGCCCGGGGAGCTGTTTTTT; CDR3 protein: CASSVEGLDWPGELFF; D gene: TRBD2; J gene: TRBJ2-2; V gene: TRBV19; clone size: few
CDR3 DNA: TGCAGCGTGGGTGGTGGAGGAGCCAGCTACGAGCAGTACTTC; CDR3 protein: CSVGGGGASYEQYF; D gene: NA; J gene: TRBJ2-7; V gene: TRBV29-1; clone size: many
CDR3 DNA: TGTGCCAGCAGTGAGGGACCCGTCAATGAGCAGTTCTTC; CDR3 protein: CASSEGPVNEQFF; D gene: NA; J gene: TRBJ2-1; V gene: TRBV6-1; clone size: many
CDR3 DNA: TGTGCCGGCAGCTGGGGACAGTTAGTTTCACCCCTCCACTTT; CDR3 protein: CAGSWGQLVSPLHF; D gene: TRBD1; J gene: TRBJ1-6; V gene: TRBV5-6; clone size: NA
CDR3 DNA: TGTGCCAGCAGACTCACAGGGGACAATCAGCCCCAGCATTTT; CDR3 protein: CASRLTGDNQPQHF; D gene: TRBD1; J gene: TRBJ1-5; V gene: TRBV6-2/TRBV6-3; clone size: many
CDR3 DNA: TGCGCCAGCAGCGACCCGGCTAGCGATATTATCCGGTCCTACAATGAGCAGTTCTTC; CDR3 protein: CASSDPASDIIRSYNEQFF; D gene: NA; J gene: TRBJ2-1; V gene: TRBV10-2; clone size: many
CDR3 DNA: TGCAGCGCAGGGGACAGGGGTGAAGCTTTCTTT; CDR3 protein: CSAGDRGEAFF; D gene: TRBD1; J gene: TRBJ1-1; V gene: TRBV29-1; clone size: NA
CDR3 DNA: TGTGCCAGCAGTTACTCGTACGGGAACTACGAGCAGTACTTC; CDR3 protein: CASSYSYGNYEQYF; D gene: NA; J gene: TRBJ2-7; V gene: TRBV6-5; clone size: many
CDR3 DNA: TGTGCCAGCTCCCGGGGACCTAACCTAGATACGCAGTATTTT; CDR3 protein: CASSRGPNLDTQYF; D gene: NA; J gene: TRBJ2-3; V gene: TRBV6-5; clone size: many
CDR3 DNA: TGTGCCAGCAGCCAAGGCGGCGTTGTAAAGAACACTGAAGCTTTCTTT; CDR3 protein: CASSQGGVVKNTEAFF; D gene: NA; J gene: TRBJ1-1; V gene: TRBV7-9; clone size: few
CDR3 DNA: TGTGCCAGCATCATGACAGGGGTTGTTGATACGCAGTATTTT; CDR3 protein: CASIMTGVVDTQYF; D gene: TRBD1; J gene: TRBJ2-3; V gene: TRBV11-2; clone size: many